This TCR beta chain was documented in a study of regulatory T cells in long-lasting Graves disease. The CDR3 extends over 16 amino acids. Germline values: CDR1 KGHSH, CDR2 LQKENI. V was shortened by 6 bases and J by 0 bases, with 15 bases between the two germline ends. As for time point: newly diagnosed GD, antithyroid drugs for less than 3 months. The TCR library was prepared using RNA isolated from PBMCs. Study-level results: The study examined only peripheral blood, not thyroid tissue.

This clonotype occurred a few times. The antigen is undetermined. The TCR beta library used iRepertoire HTBI primers with Arm-PCR amplification of CDR3. One entry per CDR3 protein results from TCRdb running MiXCR on the multiplex PCR reads. Seen here are a few hundred thousand distinct CDR3 sequences, around 19% observed once, and the top ten hold around 15%. These data were also filed under a second study, of T cells in Graves' hyperthyroidism and ophthalmopathy. That source reports: Using the HTBI primer set, a first-round RT-PCR was run on the TCR CDR3. In the analysis, a 13 V-J model separated ophthalmopathy from stable hyperthyroidism.

This chain connects TRBV18 to TRBJ1-3; no firm D call. Sample: peripheral blood mononuclear cells (PBMCs), taken at new diagnosis, from a patient treated with antithyroid drugs. This clonotype originated in a woman aged 25-40 years with Graves disease. The CDR3 reads CASSLKTPGSGNTIYF. CDR3 nucleotide sequence: TGTGCCAGCTCCCTTAAGACACCCGGCTCTGGAAACACCATATATTTT.